This entry is about one TCR beta chain. In germline, CDR1 is SGHTA, CDR2 FQGNSA. The CDR3 has 15 amino acids. The ends were cut back, 1 base at V and 5 bases at J, with 14 bases in the middle. The data derive from a study of blood T cell repertoires in COVID-19. Looking at the study overall: COVID-19 samples, acute and convalescent, were from the United States, Italy and Spain.

The data were produced by immunoSEQ multiplex PCR, yet TCRdb's version contains in-frame clones alone and is incomplete. The sample yields under 200,000 clones, 83% seen once. This receptor was taken from a human donor in a cohort sampled during active COVID-19. The sample taken for sequencing was peripheral blood. The V call is TRBV7-2, the J call TRBJ1-1; D may be TRBD1 (6 bases). The CDR3 reads CASSLVQGMGTEAFF. CDR3 nucleotide sequence: TGTGCCAGCAGCTTAGTTCAGGGGATGGGGACTGAAGCTTTCTTT.